This section outlines one T cell receptor beta chain sequence together with its context. Time point in this sample: newly diagnosed GD, antithyroid drugs for less than 3 months. Extracted RNA from PBMCs served as the source of the TCR library. The data belong to a study of regulatory T cells in long-lasting Graves disease. Through Arm-PCR of CDR3 regions and iRepertoire HTBI primers, TCR beta libraries were built. TCRdb used MiXCR to reprocess the multiplex PCR reads, holding one entry per CDR3 protein. The table lists fewer than 550,000 distinct CDR3 sequences, less than 20% of them singletons. The germline V gene has CDR1 SGHRS and CDR2 YFSETQ. This CDR3 region has 16 residues. The ends lost 4 bases at V and 5 bases at J; junction bases unmatched: 11. The sample was also reused in another study, on T cells in Graves' hyperthyroidism and ophthalmopathy.

Specimen: peripheral blood mononuclear cells (PBMCs), collected at new diagnosis, from a patient treated with antithyroid drugs. This sequence originates from a woman between 18 and 29 years old with Graves disease. This chain joins TRBV5-1 and TRBJ2-5; 10 nucleotides line up with TRBD1. In DNA form, the CDR3 reads TGCGCCAGCAGCGTATCCGGGACAGGGGATGGCGAGACCCAGTACTTC. Translation gives CASSVSGTGDGETQYF.